Shown below are 5 T cell receptor beta chains from a single sample sequenced in a study of a mutant IDH1 vaccine in newly diagnosed glioma. What these receptors recognize is not known. Generated by immunoSEQ multiplex PCR, the TCRdb table keeps only in-frame clones and is missing some. The sample records roughly 50,000 clones, approximately 81% being singletons. Time point noted: week 5, during vaccination. The study gave 300 ug of mutant IDH1 20-mer peptide per vaccine dose, with topical imiquimod. This specimen was PBMCs, taken from a glioma patient whose treatment included an IDH1 peptide vaccine. The receptors here all came from a man aged 25-45 years with glioma.

The chain combines TRBV5-1 with TRBJ1-1; weak D call: TRBD1 (5 bases). This CDR3 contains 15 residues. Germline CDR1 is SGHRS and CDR2 is YFSETQ. V was clipped by 0 bases and J by 1 base, with 10 bases between them. The CDR3 sequence: CASSLVLGPNTEAFF. CDR3 nucleotides: TGCGCCAGCAGCTTGGTTCTGGGACCGAACACTGAAGCTTTCTTT.

This clone turned up a few times. The chain has TRBV5-1 and TRBJ1-6; 9 bases map to TRBD1. V lost 7 bases and J lost 9; bases outside the gene matches: 8. The germline gives CDR1 SGHRS, CDR2 YFSETQ. The CDR3 extends over 14 amino acids. DNA for the CDR3: TGCGCCAGCTGGCGCGGGGACAGGGCTTCACCCCTCCACTTT. Its translation: CASWRGDRASPLHF.

The rearrangement links TRBV5-6 to TRBJ2-5; D gene ambiguous. Looked up from germline, CDR1 is SGHDT and CDR2 is YYEEEE. This CDR3 has 17 residues. Trimming cost V 0 bases and J 1 base, with 16 bases left between them. The CDR3 reads CASSLADTIISQETQYF. In nucleotides, the CDR3 is TGTGCCAGCAGCTTGGCCGACACTATTATAAGCCAAGAGACCCAGTACTTC.

This chain links TRBV5-1 with TRBJ2-2; D possibly corresponds to TRBD2 (6 bases). This CDR3 is built from 17 residues. V lost 2 bases and J lost 2, with 16 bases in between. Germline V gene sequence: CDR1 SGHRS, CDR2 YFSETQ. CDR3 loop: CASSLIGGTANTGELFF. CDR3 sequence (DNA): TGCGCCAGCAGCTTAATAGGCGGGACTGCAAACACCGGGGAGCTGTTTTTT. Together with reference TRBV5-1 and TRBJ2-2, the CDR3 gives the full variable domain: KAGVTQTPRYLIKTRGQQVTLSCSPISGHRSVSWYQQTPGQGLQFLFEYFSETQRNKGNFPGRFSGRQFSNSRSEMNVSTLELGDSALYLCASSLIGGTANTGELFFGEGSRLTVL.

V usage is TRBV9 and J usage is TRBJ1-1; no clear D gene. The germline V gene encodes CDR1 SGDLS and CDR2 YYNGEE. The CDR3 length is 15 residues. Trimming left V 3 bases short and J 0 bases short, with 12 bases between. This chain's CDR3 is CASSAWEVMNTEAFF. In DNA, the CDR3 is TGTGCCAGCAGCGCCTGGGAAGTCATGAACACTGAAGCTTTCTTT.